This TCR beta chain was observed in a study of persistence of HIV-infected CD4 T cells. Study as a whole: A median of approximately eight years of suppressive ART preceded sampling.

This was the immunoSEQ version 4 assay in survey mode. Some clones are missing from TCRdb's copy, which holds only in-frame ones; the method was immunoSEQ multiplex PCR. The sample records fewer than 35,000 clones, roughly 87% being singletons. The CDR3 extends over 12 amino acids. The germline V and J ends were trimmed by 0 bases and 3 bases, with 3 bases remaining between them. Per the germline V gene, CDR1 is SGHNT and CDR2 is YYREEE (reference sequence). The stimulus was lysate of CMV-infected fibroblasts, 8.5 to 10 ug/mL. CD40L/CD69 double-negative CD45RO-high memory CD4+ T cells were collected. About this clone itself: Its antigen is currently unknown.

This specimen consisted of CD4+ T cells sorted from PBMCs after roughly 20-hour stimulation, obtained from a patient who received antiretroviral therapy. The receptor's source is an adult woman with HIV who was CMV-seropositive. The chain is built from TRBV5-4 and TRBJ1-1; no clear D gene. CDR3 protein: CASSLGYTEAFF. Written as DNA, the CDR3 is TGTGCCAGCAGCTTGGGGTACACTGAAGCTTTCTTT.